What follows describes a single T cell receptor (beta chain). Its specificity is unknown. The sample comes from a study of blood T cells in healthy people across ages. General study results and limits: Naive T cell percentage by flow cytometry tracked strongly with beta diversity. Unknown CMV status may confound age-related changes in expanded clones. Versus aged donors, long-lived donors had higher diversity and more naive CD4+ cells.

Each sample used at least 6 million PBMCs. A second PCR, run for about 7 to 11 cycles, used a sample-barcoded 5' primer plus a J-beta primer mix. TCRdb used MiXCR to reprocess the 5' RACE reads, holding one entry per CDR3 protein. The sample has some 760,000 distinct CDR3 sequences, roughly 25% seen once. Germline loops: CDR1 SEHNR, CDR2 FQNEAQ (reference sequence). The CDR3 is 17 amino acids. Trimming removed 1 base at V and 0 bases at J, with 13 bases between. These sequences were also reported in another study, on T cells of mothers and their children.

The J gene is TRBJ2-1, the V gene TRBV7-9; D unclear. The sequence derives from a boy aged 5 to 17 in good health. The sample comprised blood. The CDR3 nucleotides are TGTGCCAGCAGCTTAGGCCAAGCGACCATCTCCTACAATGAGCAGTTCTTC. Its protein product is CASSLGQATISYNEQFF.